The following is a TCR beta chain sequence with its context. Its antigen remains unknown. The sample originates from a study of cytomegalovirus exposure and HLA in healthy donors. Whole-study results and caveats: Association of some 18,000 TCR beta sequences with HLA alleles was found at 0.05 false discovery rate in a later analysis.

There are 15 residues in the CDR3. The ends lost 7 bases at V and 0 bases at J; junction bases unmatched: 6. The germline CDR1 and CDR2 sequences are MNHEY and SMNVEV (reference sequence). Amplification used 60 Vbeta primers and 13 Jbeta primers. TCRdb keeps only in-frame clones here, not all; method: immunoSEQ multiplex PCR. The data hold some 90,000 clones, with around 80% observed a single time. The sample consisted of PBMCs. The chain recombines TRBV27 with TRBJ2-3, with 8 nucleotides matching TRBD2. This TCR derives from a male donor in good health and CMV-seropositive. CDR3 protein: CASKIGLASTDTQYF. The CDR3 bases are TGTGCCAGCAAAATCGGACTAGCCAGCACAGATACGCAGTATTTT.